The source of this TCR beta chain is a study of T cell repertoires in cytomegalovirus infection. CDR3 length: 18 amino acids. Trimming removed 8 bases from V and 0 bases from J; junction bases left unmatched: 16. Germline assignment: CDR1 MNHNY and CDR2 SVGAGI (reference sequence). From the reads, TCRdb called clonotypes with MiXCR, one entry per CDR3 protein. Of about 180,000 distinct CDR3 sequences listed, over 13% were seen once; the top ten hold roughly 30%. At least ten counts were recorded for this clonotype. The source material was PBMCs. The genes are TRBV6-6 and TRBJ2-1, with 7 bases fitting TRBD2. This TCR was sampled from a human donor in good health (CMV status not recorded). Some clones in this sample may be carry-over from other donors' samples. DNA of the CDR3: TGTGCCAGCCGTACGTCCAGCGGGACTCCTAACTCCTACAATGAGCAGTTCTTC. Its protein is CASRTSSGTPNSYNEQFF.